Reported below is one T cell receptor beta chain. Since a much larger clone is just one base distant, this may be a read error. This specimen belongs to a study of blood T cells in healthy people across ages. Primed by a sample-barcoded 5' primer and a J-beta primer mix, a second PCR proceeded for 7 to 11 cycles. All samples gave at least 2.5 million CDR3-containing paired-end reads. One entry per CDR3 protein, called by TCRdb with MiXCR from the 5' RACE reads. The sample shows roughly 1.5 million distinct CDR3 sequences, about 45% of them seen only once. Looked up from germline, CDR1 is DFQATT and CDR2 is SNEGSKA (reference sequence). This CDR3 has 14 amino acids. Deletions cut 5 bases from V and 0 bases from J, with 11 bases between.

The specimen was blood. The J gene is TRBJ2-1, the V gene TRBV20-1; D uncertain. This TCR derives from a woman aged 18-29 years in good health. In nucleotides, the CDR3 is TGCAGTGCTCGTCCCAGGAGCTCCTACAATGAGCAGTTCTTC. It codes for CSARPRSSYNEQFF.